Listed here is a single T cell receptor beta chain. Its antigen target is currently unknown. Sequence at one end of the junction differs from germline and may be a read error. Total RNA and DNA were co-extracted without cell sorting from roughly 20-30 mg of bulk tissue using the AllPrep DNA/RNA mini kit. Between late 2015 and early 2016, roughly five patients in China with histopathologically diagnosed primary liver carcinoma had their tumors surgically resected. Patients had chronic HBV infection and were treatment-naive at sampling. Each tumor was sampled at five spatially separated regions: the superior, inferior, left-lateral and right-lateral poles and the tumor centre. Histological examination found more than 80% viable tumor cells in every tumor sample. Each fresh piece of tumor and adjacent tissue was cut in two, with one half stored in RNAlater at -80 degrees C and the other half sent for histology.

Starting from 450 to 500 ng total RNA, TCRbeta-specific cDNA was produced by reverse transcription with a constant-region primer and ProtoScript II reverse transcriptase. Three nested multiplex PCR rounds, following a slightly modified ARM-PCR procedure, were used to build the TCRbeta libraries. Each of the first two PCR rounds ran for around 10 cycles using multiplex TRBV1-TRBV30 forward primers together with a Cbeta reverse primer. Sample barcodes and Illumina adapters were added in a final 25-cycle PCR with Deep VentR polymerase. Before sequencing, amplicons of 200-500 bp were gel-purified using a QIAquick gel extraction kit. The TCRbeta amplicons were sequenced with 250-bp paired-end reads on an Illumina HiSeq 2500. Processing in the source paper ran as follows. Quality trimming of reads was performed with Trimmomatic v0.33, and paired reads were merged with FLASH v1.2.11 so that full CDR3 sequences could be recovered. MiGEC v1.2.1b assigned V, D and J germline segments to the rearranged TCRbeta sequences. Clonotype statistics and Shannon-Wiener diversity indices were calculated with VDJtools v1.0.0. Except for diversity analysis, only the 250 most abundant clonotypes of each sample were used in subsequent analyses to reduce sampling bias. TCRdb handled the public reads itself, with Q25 trimming in fastp and clone calling in MiXCR, and kept productive beta chains. Every entry covers one CDR3 protein and lists the most common genes and DNA from its rows. In this record, the V and J calls reflect TCRdb's handling and not the investigators' own analysis. Present in this sample are about 20,000 distinct CDR3 sequences, 79% of which were seen just once. Over 30% of the sample belongs to the ten largest clones.

The sample is drawn from a study of tumor-infiltrating lymphocytes in primary liver carcinoma (dated by TCRdb to about 2017). In terms of the full investigation: The five patients, three men and two women aged 30 to 69 years, had hepatocellular carcinoma (four) or combined HCC and intrahepatic cholangiocarcinoma (one). The five patients had tumors of stage T1-T3 N0M0, with maximum diameters ranging from about 4.2 to 10 cm. Samples yielded roughly 3.5 to 7.5 million productive TCRbeta reads; read depth did not differ significantly between tissue types. TCRbeta repertoire sequencing, expression microarrays and whole-exome sequencing were combined in the study across five regions of each liver tumor, with adjacent normal tissue and blood also included. TCRbeta repertoire sequencing covered 35 or so specimens from 5 patients: 25 or so tumor regions, 5 adjacent noncancerous liver tissues and 5 peripheral blood samples. To link TCRbeta repertoire diversity to the local molecular phenotype, the roughly 23 tumor region samples were profiled with Agilent mRNA microarrays. Repertoires from technical replicates were highly reproducible, with mean shared-clone rates near 0.89 and correlation coefficients above 0.95. The paper as a whole reports these results and caveats: With just a few patients in the study, the authors point out that the findings should be validated in a larger study. Only roughly 8-25% of top clones appeared in all five regions of a tumor, which suggests that tumor-infiltrating T cells are spatially heterogeneous. Repertoire overlap was found to be higher between tumor regions (mean roughly 35%) than between tumor-adjacent (approximately 17%) or tumor-blood (roughly 15%) pairs, consistent with antigen-driven expansion. The top 250 clones made up a significantly larger repertoire fraction in tumors than in blood (p = 0.039). Bulk unsorted samples precluded comparing CD4+ and CD8+ T cell repertoires. Only the TCR beta chain was sequenced, so true repertoire diversity is likely underestimated because unpaired alpha chains were not captured.

Based on the germline V gene, the CDR1 and CDR2 sequences are MNHEY and SVGEGT. Reading from cysteine to phenylalanine, the CDR3 counts 13 amino acids. The DNA shown is the 39-base CDR3, in frame from base 1. The sequenced material came from liver tumor tissue from sampling region 4. The cell subset or site label on this specimen signifies: tumor region T4, right-lateral pole. This clonotype was obtained from a woman in her twenties or thirties with primary liver carcinoma and hepatitis B virus infection. The chain is assembled from TRBV6-2 or TRBV6-3 and TRBJ2-1, with no D gene named confidently. The sequenced DNA is TGTGCAAGCAGTTACACCCGCAACAATGAGCAGTTCTTC. This encodes CASSYTRNNEQFF.